The subject of this entry is one TCR beta chain. The antigen is undetermined. Deep level was the assay's run setting. On ten immunoSEQ deep assay plates, unsorted PBMC DNA was sequenced. Measured with immunoSEQ multiplex PCR; TCRdb has only the in-frame clones, and not every one. The sample lists some 510,000 clones, 60% to 85% occurring once. This CDR3 contains 17 residues. Deletions cut 6 bases from V and 0 bases from J, with 18 bases between. Looked up from germline, CDR1 is SNHLY and CDR2 is FYNNEI. The sample is drawn from a study of shared clonotypes between healthy human individuals. General study points: Represented diversity (both genetic and exposure-history) was limited by the small number of donors. The authors sampled blood alone, and tissue repertoires likely differ.

The TCR was taken from a woman aged 40-49 years in good health. Some clones in this sample may be carry-over from other donors' samples. V is TRBV2 and J is TRBJ1-5, with D tentatively TRBD1 (5 bases). The material sequenced was PBMCs. CDR3 nucleotides: TGTGCCAGCAGAGAGGGACGGATACCTAATAGCAATCAGCCCCAGCATTTT. Amino acids: CASREGRIPNSNQPQHF. Looking up the rest from reference TRBV2 and TRBJ1-5 gives the full variable domain: EPEVTQTPSHQVTQMGQEVILRCVPISNHLYFYWYRQILGQKVEFLVSFYNNEISEKSEIFDDQFSVERPDGSNFTLKIRSTKLEDSAMYFCASREGRIPNSNQPQHFGDGTRLSIL.